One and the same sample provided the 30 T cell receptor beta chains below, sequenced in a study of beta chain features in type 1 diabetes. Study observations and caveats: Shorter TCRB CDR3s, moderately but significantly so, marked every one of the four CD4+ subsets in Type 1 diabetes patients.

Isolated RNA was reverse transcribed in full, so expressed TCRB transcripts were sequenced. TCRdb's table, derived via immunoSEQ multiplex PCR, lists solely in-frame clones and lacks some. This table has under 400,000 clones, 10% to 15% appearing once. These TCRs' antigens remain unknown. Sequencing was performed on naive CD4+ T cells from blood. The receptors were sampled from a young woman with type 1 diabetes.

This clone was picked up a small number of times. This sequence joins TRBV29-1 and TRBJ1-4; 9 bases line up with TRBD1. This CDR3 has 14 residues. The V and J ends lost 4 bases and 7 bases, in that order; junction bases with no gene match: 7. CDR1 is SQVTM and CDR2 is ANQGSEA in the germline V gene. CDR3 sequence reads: CSVARTGVVEKLFF. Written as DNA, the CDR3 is TGCAGCGTTGCCCGGACAGGGGTTGTTGAAAAACTGTTTTTT.

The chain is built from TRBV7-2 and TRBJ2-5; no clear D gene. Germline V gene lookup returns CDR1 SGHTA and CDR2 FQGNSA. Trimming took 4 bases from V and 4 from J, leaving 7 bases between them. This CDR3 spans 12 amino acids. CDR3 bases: TGTGCCAGCAGCTCGGGTGGAGAGACCCAGTACTTC. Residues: CASSSGGETQYF.

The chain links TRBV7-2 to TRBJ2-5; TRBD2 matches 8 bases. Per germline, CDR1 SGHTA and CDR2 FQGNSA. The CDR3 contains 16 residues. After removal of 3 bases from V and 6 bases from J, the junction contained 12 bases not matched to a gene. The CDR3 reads CASSFHSVAGQKTQYF. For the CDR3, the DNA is TGTGCCAGCAGCTTCCATTCGGTAGCGGGACAAAAGACCCAGTACTTC.

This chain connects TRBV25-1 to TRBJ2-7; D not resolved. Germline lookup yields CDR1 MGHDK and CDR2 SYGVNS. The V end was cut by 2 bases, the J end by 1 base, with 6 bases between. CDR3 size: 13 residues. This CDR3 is CASSEGGSYEQYF. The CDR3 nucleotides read TGTGCCAGCAGTGAAGGCGGTTCCTACGAGCAGTACTTC.

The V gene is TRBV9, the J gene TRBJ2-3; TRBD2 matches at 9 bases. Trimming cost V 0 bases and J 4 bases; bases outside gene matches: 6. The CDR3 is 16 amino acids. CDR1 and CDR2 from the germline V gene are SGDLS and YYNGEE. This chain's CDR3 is CASSVGNSGSADTQYF. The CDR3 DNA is TGTGCCAGCAGCGTAGGAAATAGCGGGAGTGCAGATACGCAGTATTTT.

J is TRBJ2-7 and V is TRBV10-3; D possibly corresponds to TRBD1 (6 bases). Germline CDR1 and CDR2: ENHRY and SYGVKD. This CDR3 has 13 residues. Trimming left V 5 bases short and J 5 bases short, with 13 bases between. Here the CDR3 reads CAISRTGLNEQYF. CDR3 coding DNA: TGTGCCATCAGTAGAACAGGGCTCAACGAGCAGTACTTC.

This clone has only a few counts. CDR3 residues: CASSPAGQGAYEQYF. In DNA, the CDR3 is TGTGCCAGCTCACCAGCGGGACAGGGGGCCTACGAGCAGTACTTC. This sequence joins TRBV18 and TRBJ2-7, with TRBD1 identical over 11 bases. The germline gives CDR1 KGHSH, CDR2 LQKENI. V shed 2 bases and J 2 bases; nucleotides not matched to a gene: 2. This CDR3 is built from 15 residues. The full variable domain, completed using reference TRBV18 and TRBJ2-7, is NAGVMQNPRHLVRRRGQEARLRCSPMKGHSHVYWYRQLPEEGLKFMVYLQKENIIDESGMPKERFSAEFPKEGPSILRIQQVVRGDSAAYFCASSPAGQGAYEQYFGPGTRLTVT.

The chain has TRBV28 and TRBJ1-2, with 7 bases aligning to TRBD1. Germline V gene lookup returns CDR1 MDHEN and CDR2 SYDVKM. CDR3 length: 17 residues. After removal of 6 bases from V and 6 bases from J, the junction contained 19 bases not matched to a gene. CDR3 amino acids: CASRFGRDSFSGDGYTF. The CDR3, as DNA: TGTGCCAGCAGGTTCGGCCGGGACAGTTTCTCAGGGGATGGCTACACCTTC.

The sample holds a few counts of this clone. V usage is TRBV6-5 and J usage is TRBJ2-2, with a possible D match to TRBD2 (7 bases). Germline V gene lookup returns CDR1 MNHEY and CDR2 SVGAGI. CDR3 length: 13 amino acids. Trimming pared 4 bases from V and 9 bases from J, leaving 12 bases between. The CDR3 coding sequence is TGTGCCAGCAGTTCAACGGGGGGCCGGGAGCTGTTTTTT. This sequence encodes CASSSTGGRELFF.

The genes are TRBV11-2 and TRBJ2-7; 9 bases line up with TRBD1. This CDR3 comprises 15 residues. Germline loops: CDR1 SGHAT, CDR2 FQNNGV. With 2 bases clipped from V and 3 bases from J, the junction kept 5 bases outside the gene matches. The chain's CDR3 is CASSLSRDRVYEQYF. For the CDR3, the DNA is TGTGCCAGCAGCTTAAGTCGGGACAGGGTCTACGAGCAGTACTTC.

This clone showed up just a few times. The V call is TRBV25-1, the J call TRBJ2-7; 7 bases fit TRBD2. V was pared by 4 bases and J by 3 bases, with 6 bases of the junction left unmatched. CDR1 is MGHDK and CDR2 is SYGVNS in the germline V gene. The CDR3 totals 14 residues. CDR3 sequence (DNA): TGTGCCAGCAGTGCAGCGGGGACCCTCTACGAGCAGTACTTC. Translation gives CASSAAGTLYEQYF.

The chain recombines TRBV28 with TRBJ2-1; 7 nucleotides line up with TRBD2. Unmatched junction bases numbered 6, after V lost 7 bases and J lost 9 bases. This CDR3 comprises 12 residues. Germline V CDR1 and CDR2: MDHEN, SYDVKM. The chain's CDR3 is CASIERDGEQFF. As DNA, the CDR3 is TGTGCCAGCATTGAGCGGGATGGTGAGCAGTTCTTC.

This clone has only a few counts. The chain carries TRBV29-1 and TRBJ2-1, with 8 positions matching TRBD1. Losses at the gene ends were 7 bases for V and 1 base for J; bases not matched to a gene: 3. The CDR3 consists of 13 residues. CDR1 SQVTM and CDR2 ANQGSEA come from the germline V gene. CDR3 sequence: CSGGQGSYNEQFF. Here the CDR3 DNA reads TGCAGCGGCGGACAGGGATCCTACAATGAGCAGTTCTTC.

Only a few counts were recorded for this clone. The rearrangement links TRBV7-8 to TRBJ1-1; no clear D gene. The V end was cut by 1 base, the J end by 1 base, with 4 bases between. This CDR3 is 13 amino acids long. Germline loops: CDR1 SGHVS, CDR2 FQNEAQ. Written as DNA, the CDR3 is TGTGCCAGCAGCTTAGTCGGGAACACTGAAGCTTTCTTT. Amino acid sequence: CASSLVGNTEAFF.

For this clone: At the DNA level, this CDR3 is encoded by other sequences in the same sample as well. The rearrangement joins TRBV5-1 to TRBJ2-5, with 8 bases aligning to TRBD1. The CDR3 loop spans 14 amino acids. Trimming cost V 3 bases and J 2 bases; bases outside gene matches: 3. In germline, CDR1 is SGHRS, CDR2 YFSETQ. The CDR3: CASSWGQAQETQYF. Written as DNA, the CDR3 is TGCGCCAGCAGCTGGGGACAGGCGCAAGAGACCCAGTACTTC. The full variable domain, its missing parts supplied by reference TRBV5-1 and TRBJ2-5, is KAGVTQTPRYLIKTRGQQVTLSCSPISGHRSVSWYQQTPGQGLQFLFEYFSETQRNKGNFPGRFSGRQFSNSRSEMNVSTLELGDSALYLCASSWGQAQETQYFGPGTRLLVL.

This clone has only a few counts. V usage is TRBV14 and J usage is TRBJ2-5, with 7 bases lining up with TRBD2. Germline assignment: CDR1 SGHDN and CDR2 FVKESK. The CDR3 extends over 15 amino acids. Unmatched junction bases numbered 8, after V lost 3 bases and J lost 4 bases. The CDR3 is CASSQALAVGETQYF. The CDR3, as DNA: TGTGCCAGCAGCCAGGCTCTAGCGGTGGGAGAGACCCAGTACTTC.

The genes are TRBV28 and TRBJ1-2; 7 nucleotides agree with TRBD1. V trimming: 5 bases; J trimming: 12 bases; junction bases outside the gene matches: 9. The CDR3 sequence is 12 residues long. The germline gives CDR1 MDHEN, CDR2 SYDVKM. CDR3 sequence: CASSPDRVSHTF. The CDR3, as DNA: TGTGCCAGCAGTCCCGACAGGGTCTCCCACACCTTC.

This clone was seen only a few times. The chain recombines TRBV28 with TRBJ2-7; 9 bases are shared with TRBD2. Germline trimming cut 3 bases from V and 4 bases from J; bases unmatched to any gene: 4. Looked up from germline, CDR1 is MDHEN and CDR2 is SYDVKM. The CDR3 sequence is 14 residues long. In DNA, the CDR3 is TGTGCCAGCAGTTTGGGCGGGGGGGTATACGAGCAGTACTTC. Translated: CASSLGGGVYEQYF.

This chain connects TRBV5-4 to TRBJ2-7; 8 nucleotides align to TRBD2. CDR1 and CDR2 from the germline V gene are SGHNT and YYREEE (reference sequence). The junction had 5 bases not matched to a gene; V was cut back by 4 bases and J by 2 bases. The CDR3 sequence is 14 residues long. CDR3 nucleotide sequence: TGTGCCAGCAGCCCCGGGAGGGCCGCCTACGAGCAGTACTTC. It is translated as CASSPGRAAYEQYF.

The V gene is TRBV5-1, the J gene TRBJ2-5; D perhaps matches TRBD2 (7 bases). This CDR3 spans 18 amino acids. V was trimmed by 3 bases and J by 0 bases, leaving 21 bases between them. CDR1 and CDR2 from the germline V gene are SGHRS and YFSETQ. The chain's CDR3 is CASSWGSFSGDNQETQYF. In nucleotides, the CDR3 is TGCGCCAGCAGCTGGGGGTCGTTCAGCGGGGACAACCAAGAGACCCAGTACTTC.

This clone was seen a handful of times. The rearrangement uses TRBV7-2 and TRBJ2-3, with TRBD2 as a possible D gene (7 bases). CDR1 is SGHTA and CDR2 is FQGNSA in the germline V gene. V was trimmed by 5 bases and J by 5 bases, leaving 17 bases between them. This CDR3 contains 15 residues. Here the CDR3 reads CASSPRGLGGDTQYF. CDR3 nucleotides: TGTGCCAGCAGCCCGCGTGGACTAGGGGGAGATACGCAGTATTTT.

The CDR3 protein is CASSLAQGANEQFF. The CDR3 DNA reads as TGTGCCAGCAGCTTAGCCCAGGGGGCCAATGAGCAGTTCTTC. The chain links TRBV7-9 to TRBJ2-1, with 8 bases fitting TRBD1. V was pared by 0 bases and J by 6 bases, with 1 base of the junction left unmatched. The CDR3 runs to 14 residues. The germline V gene has CDR1 SEHNR and CDR2 FQNEAQ (reference sequence).

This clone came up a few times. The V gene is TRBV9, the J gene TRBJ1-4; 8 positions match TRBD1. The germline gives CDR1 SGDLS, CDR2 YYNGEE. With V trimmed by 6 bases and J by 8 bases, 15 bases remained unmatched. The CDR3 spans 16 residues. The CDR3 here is CASTTGGGQGNEKLFF. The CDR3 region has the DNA TGTGCCAGCACCACGGGCGGCGGACAGGGAAACGAAAAACTGTTTTTT.

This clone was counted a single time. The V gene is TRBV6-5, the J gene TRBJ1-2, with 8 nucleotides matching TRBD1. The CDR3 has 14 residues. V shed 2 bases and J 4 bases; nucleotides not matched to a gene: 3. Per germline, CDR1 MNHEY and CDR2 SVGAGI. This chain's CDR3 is CASSYAGTGYGYTF. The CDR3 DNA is TGTGCCAGCAGTTACGCCGGGACAGGCTATGGCTACACCTTC.

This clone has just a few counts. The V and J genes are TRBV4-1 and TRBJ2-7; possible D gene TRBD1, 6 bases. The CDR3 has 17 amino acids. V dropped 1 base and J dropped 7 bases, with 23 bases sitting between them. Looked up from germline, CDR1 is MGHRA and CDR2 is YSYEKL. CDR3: CASSQGTIRTGSGEQYF. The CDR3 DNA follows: TGCGCCAGCAGCCAAGGTACTATAAGAACAGGGTCAGGGGAGCAGTACTTC.

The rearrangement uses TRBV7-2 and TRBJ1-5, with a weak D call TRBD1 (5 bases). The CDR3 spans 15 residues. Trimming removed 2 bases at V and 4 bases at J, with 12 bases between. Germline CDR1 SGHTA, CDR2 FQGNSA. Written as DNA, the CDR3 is TGTGCCAGCAGCTTACGGCGGGGGGGAAATCAGCCCCAGCATTTT. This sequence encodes CASSLRRGGNQPQHF.

CDR3 region: CASSQDMGLVIYEQYF. The CDR3 DNA sequence: TGCGCCAGCAGCCAAGATATGGGCCTTGTGATCTACGAGCAGTACTTC. The V gene is TRBV4-1, the J gene TRBJ2-7; no definite D call. Trimming cost V 0 bases and J 3 bases, with 15 bases left between them. The CDR3 totals 16 residues. Germline V CDR1 and CDR2: MGHRA, YSYEKL.

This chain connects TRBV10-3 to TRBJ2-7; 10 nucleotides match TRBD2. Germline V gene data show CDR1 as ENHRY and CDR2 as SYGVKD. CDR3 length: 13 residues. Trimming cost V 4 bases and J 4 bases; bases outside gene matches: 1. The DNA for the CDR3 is TGTGCCATCAGTGGTAGCGGGGGGTACGAGCAGTACTTC. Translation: CAISGSGGYEQYF.

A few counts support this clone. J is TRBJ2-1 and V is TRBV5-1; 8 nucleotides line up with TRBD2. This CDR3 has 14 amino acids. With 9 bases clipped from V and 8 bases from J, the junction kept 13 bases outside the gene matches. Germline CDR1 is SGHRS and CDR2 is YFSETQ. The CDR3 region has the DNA TGCGCCACTCCTAGGAGCGGGAGTCCGCATGAGCAGTTCTTC. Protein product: CATPRSGSPHEQFF.

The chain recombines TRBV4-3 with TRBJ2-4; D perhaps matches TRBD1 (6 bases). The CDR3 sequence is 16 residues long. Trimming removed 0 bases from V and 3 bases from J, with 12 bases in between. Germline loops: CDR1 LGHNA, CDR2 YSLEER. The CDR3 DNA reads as TGCGCCAGCAGCCAAGAACCCAGGGGTGGCAAAAACATTCAGTACTTC. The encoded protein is CASSQEPRGGKNIQYF.